These 8 T cell receptor beta chains were all obtained from the same sample, sequenced in a study of blood T cell repertoires in COVID-19. The method was immunoSEQ multiplex PCR; TCRdb's version includes in-frame clones alone and lacks a portion of them. This table holds 200,000 to 250,000 clones, approximately 87% found once. Sequencing input: peripheral blood. The receptors were sampled from a man in his sixties who had recovered from COVID-19.

CDR3 loop: CASSLGVGNNSPLHF. Written as DNA, the CDR3 is TGTGCCAGCAGCTTAGGAGTGGGCAATAATTCACCCCTCCACTTT. This chain links TRBV7-9 with TRBJ1-6; unclear D gene. Germline V lookup: CDR1 SEHNR, CDR2 FQNEAQ (reference sequence). Trimming left V 1 base short and J 5 bases short, with 9 bases between. The length of the CDR3 is 15 residues.

The chain has TRBV5-1 and TRBJ2-5, with a possible D match to TRBD1 (6 bases). The CDR3 runs to 15 residues. V was clipped by 1 base and J by 1 base, with 11 bases between them. Germline CDR1 is SGHRS and CDR2 is YFSETQ. CDR3 nucleotide sequence: TGCGCCAGCAGCTTGAACCCAGGGGCCCAAGAGACCCAGTACTTC. It translates to CASSLNPGAQETQYF.

The chain carries TRBV7-2 and TRBJ1-5; D is unclear. The CDR3 contains 17 residues. Germline loops: CDR1 SGHTA, CDR2 FQGNSA. Trimming pared 5 bases from V and 0 bases from J, leaving 17 bases between. The CDR3 DNA reads as TGTGCCAGCAGCCCCCCGCGGGTCGGAAATAGCAATCAGCCCCAGCATTTT. It translates to CASSPPRVGNSNQPQHF. The full variable domain, its missing parts supplied by reference TRBV7-2 and TRBJ1-5, is GAGVSQSPSNKVTEKGKDVELRCDPISGHTALYWYRQSLGQGLEFLIYFQGNSAPDKSGLPSDRFSAERTGGSVSTLTIQRTQQEDSAVYLCASSPPRVGNSNQPQHFGDGTRLSIL.

This clone came up a few times. The chain uses TRBV5-4 and TRBJ2-3; tentative D call: TRBD1 (6 bases). The V end lost 4 bases, the J end lost 0 bases, and 9 bases lay between the germline ends. This CDR3 contains 14 residues. CDR1 SGHNT and CDR2 YYREEE come from the germline V gene (reference sequence). CDR3 loop: CASSAQGSTDTQYF. The DNA of the CDR3 is TGTGCCAGCAGCGCACAGGGTAGCACAGATACGCAGTATTTT.

The V gene is TRBV24-1, the J gene TRBJ2-5; 10 bases map to TRBD2. Germline V gene sequence: CDR1 KGHDR, CDR2 SFDVKD. The CDR3 has 15 residues. With V trimmed by 5 bases and J by 6 bases, 8 bases remained unmatched. CDR3 region: CATSVPSGGIKTQYF. CDR3 in DNA: TGTGCCACCAGTGTTCCTAGCGGGGGCATCAAGACCCAGTACTTC.

The chain links TRBV7-8 to TRBJ2-5, with 10 bases matching TRBD1. V shed 4 bases and J 5 bases; nucleotides not matched to a gene: 4. This CDR3 region has 14 residues. Germline CDR1 SGHVS, CDR2 FQNEAQ. The CDR3 region has the DNA TGTGCCAGCAGCTCGAGGACAGGGGGGGAGACCCAGTACTTC. It encodes CASSSRTGGETQYF.

The chain carries TRBV7-2 and TRBJ1-5; TRBD1 might be the D (6 bases). Germline V lookup: CDR1 SGHTA, CDR2 FQGNSA. The CDR3 is 16 residues long. V shed 3 bases and J shed 6 bases, with 18 bases lying between them. CDR3 amino acids: CASSFILIGGGQPQHF. The CDR3 nucleotides are TGTGCCAGCAGCTTTATTCTGATTGGGGGCGGTCAGCCCCAGCATTTT.

The chain has TRBV7-9 and TRBJ1-1; D is undetermined. CDR3 length equals 11 residues. Between the trimmed V and J ends, which lost 7 bases and 4 bases, there was a span of 7 bases. CDR1 and CDR2 from the germline V gene are SEHNR and FQNEAQ (reference sequence). The CDR3 loop reads CASTPGTEAFF. The CDR3 bases are TGTGCCAGCACCCCCGGCACTGAAGCTTTCTTT.